One T cell receptor beta chain is described in this entry. The data belong to a study of blood T cell repertoires in COVID-19. Overall study: Italy, Spain and the United States were the sources of the convalescent and acute COVID-19 samples. Sample material is recorded as cDNA or gDNA derived from T cells, B-cell-depleted T cells, or PBMCs.

How the authors handled the data: Estimated nucleated cell counts came from reference gene primer amplification. Data came from immunoSEQ multiplex PCR; TCRdb stores just in-frame clones and leaves some out. The V and J calls and clone size come from that table; D and trimming were worked out from the DNA. Found here are around 15,000 clones, 75% of them singletons; the top ten hold about an eighth. Sequenced material: peripheral blood. The TCR comes from a man between 60 and 75 years old with acute or convalescent COVID-19.

The CDR3 sequence is CASSGGLNAEAFF. The DNA of the CDR3 is TGTGCCAGCAGTGGGGGCCTTAACGCTGAAGCTTTCTTT. The chain couples TRBV2 to TRBJ1-1, with TRBD1 as a possible D gene (5 bases). Germline loops: CDR1 SNHLY, CDR2 FYNNEI. CDR3 length: 13 residues. Trimming cost V 4 bases and J 6 bases, with 12 bases left between them.